The 6 T cell receptor beta chains listed next were all sequenced from one sample in a study of blood T cell repertoires in COVID-19. Data came from immunoSEQ multiplex PCR; TCRdb stores just in-frame clones and leaves some out. The sample lists hundreds of thousands of clones, approximately 87% seen once, with about 9.4% in the top ten. Sequencing was performed on PBMCs or T cells enriched from blood (not recorded which). Source of these receptors: a woman in her fifties or sixties who had recovered from COVID-19.

The chain joins TRBV6-1 to TRBJ1-3; 9 nucleotides agree with TRBD1. V lost 1 base and J lost 1; bases outside the gene matches: 8. CDR1 MNHNS and CDR2 SASEGT come from the germline V gene. CDR3 length: 18 amino acids. The CDR3 is CASSEEVGQGWSGNTIYF. In DNA, the CDR3 is TGTGCCAGCAGTGAAGAGGTGGGACAGGGATGGTCTGGAAACACCATATATTTT.

This clone was found a few times. The rearrangement links TRBV18 to TRBJ2-1; the D gene is possibly TRBD2 (5 bases). The germline CDR1 and CDR2 sequences are KGHSH and LQKENI. The CDR3 totals 16 residues. V lost 3 bases and J 3 bases, leaving 15 bases between the germline ends. The CDR3 region is CASSPIPSGRYNEQFF. CDR3 coding DNA: TGTGCCAGCTCACCTATCCCAAGCGGCCGCTACAATGAGCAGTTCTTC. The full variable domain, with the rest looked up from reference TRBV18 and TRBJ2-1, is NAGVMQNPRHLVRRRGQEARLRCSPMKGHSHVYWYRQLPEEGLKFMVYLQKENIIDESGMPKERFSAEFPKEGPSILRIQQVVRGDSAAYFCASSPIPSGRYNEQFFGPGTRLTVL.

This clone was counted a single time. This chain uses TRBV30 with TRBJ2-4; perhaps TRBD2 as D (5 bases). V gave up 6 bases and J gave up 0 bases, with 12 bases separating them. The CDR3 loop spans 14 amino acids. Germline CDR1 reads GTSNPN; CDR2 reads SVGIG (reference sequence). CDR3 DNA sequence: TGTGCCTGTAAGGGAGATCTAGCCAAAAACATTCAGTACTTC. This sequence encodes CACKGDLAKNIQYF.

The chain has TRBV28 and TRBJ1-3; TRBD1 might be the D (5 bases). V lost 4 bases and J 3 bases, leaving 10 bases between the germline ends. The CDR3 is made up of 14 amino acids. CDR1 and CDR2 from the germline V gene are MDHEN and SYDVKM. CDR3 nucleotides: TGTGCCAGCAGTTCAGGGAACAGTGGAAACACCATATATTTT. The encoded protein is CASSSGNSGNTIYF. The complete variable domain, with remaining parts taken from reference TRBV28 and TRBJ1-3, reads DVKVTQSSRYLVKRTGEKVFLECVQDMDHENMFWYRQDPGLGLRLIYFSYDVKMKEKGDIPEGYSVSREKKERFSLILESASTNQTSMYLCASSSGNSGNTIYFGEGSWLTVV.

The chain couples TRBV7-2 to TRBJ1-2, with TRBD1 matching over 7 bases. The germline gives CDR1 SGHTA, CDR2 FQGNSA. The V segment lost 5 bases and the J segment 4 bases; nucleotides outside the gene matches: 10. There are 15 residues in the CDR3. The CDR3 is CASSTGQLTAYGYTF. The CDR3, as DNA: TGTGCCAGCAGCACGGGACAGCTTACAGCCTATGGCTACACCTTC.

This chain uses TRBV28 with TRBJ1-2; TRBD1 aligns across 7 bases. The V gene end was trimmed by 3 bases and the J gene end by 4 bases; junction bases not matched to a gene: 8. Germline V gives CDR1 MDHEN, CDR2 SYDVKM. CDR3 length equals 15 residues. DNA for the CDR3: TGTGCCAGCAGTTTTCCTAGGACAGGCGCCTATGGCTACACCTTC. It encodes CASSFPRTGAYGYTF.